Listed here are 12 T cell receptor beta chains from one sample, sequenced in a study of beta chain features in type 1 diabetes. The study reverse transcribed the entire isolated RNA, so it sequenced expressed TCRB transcripts. Clones were read by immunoSEQ multiplex PCR, and TCRdb kept only the in-frame ones, dropping some. Of about 330,000 clones listed, approximately 9.9% are singletons. The sequencing sample was made of naive CD4+ T cells from blood. These receptors all come from a woman aged 25 to 39 in good health.

A few counts support this clone. The same CDR3 can be traced to other DNA sequences in this sample. This chain joins TRBV7-9 and TRBJ1-1; possible D gene TRBD1, 5 bases. Trimming removed 1 base from V and 1 base from J, with 7 bases in between. CDR1 is SEHNR, CDR2 FQNEAQ, per germline (reference sequence). The CDR3 spans 14 residues. The DNA for the CDR3 is TGTGCCAGCAGCTTAGTCCAGGGGAACACTGAAGCTTTCTTT. Amino acid sequence: CASSLVQGNTEAFF.

The CDR3 here is CASLSGQGAYEQYF. In nucleotides, the CDR3 is TGTGCCAGCCTCTCGGGGCAGGGGGCCTACGAGCAGTACTTC. This sequence joins TRBV6-1 and TRBJ2-7; 7 bases are shared with TRBD1. The CDR3 runs to 14 residues. Germline CDR1 is MNHNS and CDR2 is SASEGT. Trimming took 8 bases from V and 2 from J; bases not matched to a gene: 9.

There are a few counts of this clone. This chain's CDR3 is CASTTGANTEAFF. CDR3 in DNA: TGTGCCAGCACCACAGGGGCGAACACTGAAGCTTTCTTT. The chain is built from TRBV6-5 and TRBJ1-1; 7 bases fit TRBD1. Germline CDR1 and CDR2: MNHEY and SVGAGI. The CDR3 runs to 13 residues. The V and J ends lost 7 bases and 1 base, in that order; junction bases with no gene match: 3.

This clone was counted ten times or more. The rearrangement joins TRBV29-1 to TRBJ2-7; D is undetermined. The CDR3 is 13 residues long. Trimming stripped 3 bases from V and 7 bases from J, with 16 bases between. Germline assignment: CDR1 SQVTM and CDR2 ANQGSEA. For the CDR3, the DNA is TGCAGCGTTGAGGTTTTGGGCAGCCCTGAGCAGTACTTC. Translating it yields CSVEVLGSPEQYF.

There are a few counts of this clone. The J gene is TRBJ2-7, the V gene TRBV5-1; D unresolved. Germline V gives CDR1 SGHRS, CDR2 YFSETQ. V was shortened by 6 bases and J by 2 bases, with 15 bases between the two germline ends. This CDR3 has 14 residues. CDR3 residues: CASKAGVRAYEQYF. In nucleotides, the CDR3 is TGCGCCAGCAAAGCTGGAGTTCGGGCCTACGAGCAGTACTTC. Full variable domain (remainder filled in from reference TRBV5-1 and TRBJ2-7): KAGVTQTPRYLIKTRGQQVTLSCSPISGHRSVSWYQQTPGQGLQFLFEYFSETQRNKGNFPGRFSGRQFSNSRSEMNVSTLELGDSALYLCASKAGVRAYEQYFGPGTRLTVT.

Note on this clone: Other nucleotide sequences in the sample specify the same CDR3. The rearrangement joins TRBV10-3 to TRBJ2-3; 13 nucleotides match TRBD2. Trimming removed 6 bases from V and 3 bases from J; junction bases left unmatched: 3. Germline V lookup: CDR1 ENHRY, CDR2 SYGVKD. The CDR3 is 15 amino acids. This CDR3 reads CAISPGLAGTDTQYF. The CDR3 bases are TGTGCCATCAGCCCGGGACTAGCGGGAACAGATACGCAGTATTTT.

V usage is TRBV4-1 and J usage is TRBJ2-3, with 8 bases aligning to TRBD2. Unmatched junction bases numbered 8, after V lost 0 bases and J lost 3 bases. The CDR3 consists of 17 residues. CDR1 and CDR2 from the germline V gene are MGHRA and YSYEKL. CDR3 region: CASSQDRAGGVTDTQYF. The CDR3 DNA sequence: TGCGCCAGCAGCCAAGATAGGGCGGGAGGTGTGACAGATACGCAGTATTTT.

The J gene is TRBJ2-2, the V gene TRBV5-8; no clear D. Trimming stripped 0 bases from V and 4 bases from J, with 4 bases between. CDR3 length: 13 residues. Looked up from germline, CDR1 is SGHTS and CDR2 is YDEGEE. The CDR3 coding sequence is TGTGCCAGCAGCTTGGACAGCACCGGGGAGCTGTTTTTT. This translates into CASSLDSTGELFF.

This clone has just a few counts. The chain links TRBV30 to TRBJ2-2; TRBD1 matches 8 bases. Germline CDR1 and CDR2: GTSNPN and SVGIG (reference sequence). Germline trimming cut 2 bases from V and 2 bases from J; bases unmatched to any gene: 4. This CDR3 has 15 amino acids. CDR3: CAWSPDRVNTGELFF. As DNA, the CDR3 is TGTGCCTGGAGTCCGGACAGGGTAAACACCGGGGAGCTGTTTTTT. Full variable domain (rest looked up from reference TRBV30 and TRBJ2-2): SQTIHQWPATLVQPVGSPLSLECTVEGTSNPNLYWYRQAAGRGLQLLFYSVGIGQISSEVPQNLSASRPQDRQFILSSKKLLLSDSGFYLCAWSPDRVNTGELFFGEGSRLTVL.

This chain links TRBV28 with TRBJ1-1, with D uncertain. Germline CDR1 is MDHEN and CDR2 is SYDVKM. The CDR3 consists of 14 residues. V was cut by 3 bases and J by 1 base, with 9 bases left in between. CDR3 residues: CASSFPRGNTEAFF. In nucleotides, the CDR3 is TGTGCCAGCAGTTTCCCGAGAGGGAACACTGAAGCTTTCTTT.

In this sample, this clone turned up a few times. The chain uses TRBV9 and TRBJ2-1; 10 positions agree with TRBD2. There are 15 residues in the CDR3. Germline trimming cut 0 bases from V and 5 bases from J; bases unmatched to any gene: 2. CDR1 SGDLS and CDR2 YYNGEE come from the germline V gene. CDR3 sequence (DNA): TGTGCCAGCAGCGTAGAACTAGCGGGGAACAATGAGCAGTTCTTC. This codes for CASSVELAGNNEQFF.

In this sample, this clone turned up a few times. V and J are TRBV18 and TRBJ2-7, with a weak D call TRBD1 (6 bases). The CDR3 consists of 15 residues. Germline values: CDR1 KGHSH, CDR2 LQKENI. V lost 4 bases to trimming and J lost 6 bases, with 19 bases between them. The CDR3 DNA reads TGTGCCAGCTCACAACAACAGGGCGCCGAGGGCGAGCAGTACTTC. Amino acids: CASSQQQGAEGEQYF.